This T cell receptor beta chain was observed in a study of cytomegalovirus exposure and HLA in healthy donors. This PCR relied on a set of 60 Vbeta primers and 13 Jbeta primers. Produced via immunoSEQ multiplex PCR; TCRdb's table is partial and in-frame only. Altogether roughly 81,000 clones are present, around four fifths being singletons, with the ten largest covering about 2%. V was trimmed by 6 bases and J by 5 bases, leaving 7 bases between them. The CDR3 contains 12 residues. Germline V gives CDR1 LGHNT, CDR2 FRNRAP. Study results and caveats: Solely CMV serostatus was available to characterize immune exposure. A later analysis found TCR association rates differed by HLA locus, highest for DRB1 and lowest for HLA-C. In all likelihood, a cluster of highly shared sequence variants was a sequencing artifact.

Worth noting for this clone: The antigen remains undetermined.

The chain has TRBV12-5 and TRBJ2-2; D call uncertain. Sequenced: PBMCs. This clonotype originated in a boy aged 10-17 years in good health and CMV-seronegative. The CDR3 loop reads CASGLWTGELFF. DNA of the CDR3: TGTGCTAGTGGCCTATGGACCGGGGAGCTGTTTTTT.